The rows below give T cell receptor beta chains drawn from one sample of a study of OX40 agonist ivuxolimab in advanced cancers. Clones were read by immunoSEQ multiplex PCR, and TCRdb kept only the in-frame ones, dropping some. The sample yields 70,000 to 75,000 clones, around 83% seen once. The specimen comprised CD4+ or CD8+ T cells sorted from blood, sampled in a trial of the OX40 agonist ivuxolimab. The receptor set was obtained from an adult with an advanced solid tumor such as melanoma, head and neck, liver or kidney cancer. The CDR3 runs from the conserved cysteine through the conserved F or W. A D gene is named only where the DNA matches it firmly. Clone size, where shown, is once, few, many, or a class for clones that have expanded.

j_call,d_call,v_call,clone_size,cdr3_aa,cdr3_nt
TRBJ2-5,.,TRBV7-3,.,CASSLRQGSETQYF,TGTGCCAGCAGCTTAAGGCAGGGATCCGAGACCCAGTACTTC
TRBJ1-2,.,TRBV28,.,CASRIDSNYGYTF,TGTGCCAGCAGAATCGACAGTAACTATGGCTACACCTTC
TRBJ1-1,.,TRBV5-1,.,CASSGAPGGTEAFF,TGCGCCAGCAGCGGAGCGCCCGGCGGCACTGAAGCTTTCTTT
TRBJ2-7,.,TRBV7-2,.,CASSSLRGVSEQYF,TGTGCCAGCAGCTCCCTGAGGGGGGTCTCCGAGCAGTACTTC
TRBJ2-3,.,TRBV7-2,.,CASSPRRVDTQYF,TGTGCCAGCAGCCCCCGGAGGGTAGATACGCAGTATTTT
TRBJ1-1,.,TRBV10-3,.,CAISQNYRQNTEAFF,TGTGCCATCAGTCAGAATTACAGGCAGAACACTGAAGCTTTCTTT
TRBJ2-3,.,TRBV7-2,many,CASSLAADTQYF,TGTGCCAGCAGCTTAGCTGCTGATACGCAGTATTTT
TRBJ2-2,.,TRBV7-2,.,CASSLDRRNTGELFF,TGTGCCAGCAGCTTAGACAGGCGGAACACCGGGGAGCTGTTTTTT
TRBJ2-7,TRBD1,TRBV5-1,.,CASRKGQGKDEQYF,TGCGCCAGCAGGAAGGGACAGGGAAAGGACGAGCAGTACTTC
TRBJ2-5,.,TRBV15,.,CATSREGTETQYF,TGTGCCACCAGCAGAGAGGGAACAGAGACCCAGTACTTC
TRBJ2-1,.,TRBV7-7,.,CASSLAGVTGDGEQFF,TGTGCTAGCAGCTTAGCGGGTGTAACAGGGGATGGTGAGCAGTTCTTC
TRBJ2-3,.,TRBV2,.,CASSTTRASTDTQYF,TGTGCCAGCAGCACTACTAGGGCTAGCACAGATACGCAGTATTTT
TRBJ1-4,TRBD1,TRBV5-8,.,CASSLYSGTGISEKLFF,TGTGCCAGCAGCTTATACTCCGGGACAGGGATTTCTGAAAAACTGTTTTTT
TRBJ1-2,.,TRBV4-3,.,CASSQERGGGYTF,TGCGCCAGCAGCCAAGAAAGAGGAGGTGGCTACACCTTC
TRBJ2-3,.,TRBV7-9,.,CASSLLVTDTQYF,TGTGCCAGCAGCTTGTTAGTCACAGATACGCAGTATTTT
TRBJ2-5,.,TRBV29-1,.,CSVSVMGARYQETQYF,TGCAGCGTTTCAGTCATGGGGGCCCGGTACCAAGAGACCCAGTACTTC
TRBJ2-1,TRBD1,TRBV6-6,medium-sized,CASQLRQGSYNEQFF,TGTGCCAGCCAGCTCAGACAGGGTTCGTACAATGAGCAGTTCTTC
TRBJ2-5,.,TRBV6-1,.,CASSEGRGVQETQYF,TGTGCCAGCAGTGAGGGGCGGGGAGTCCAAGAGACCCAGTACTTC
TRBJ1-2,.,TRBV27,.,CASSIQNNYGYTF,TGTGCCAGCAGTATACAGAATAACTATGGCTACACCTTC
TRBJ2-4,.,TRBV6-1,few,CASSEPGTSSLAKNIQYF,TGTGCCAGCAGTGAACCTGGGACCTCCTCACTAGCCAAAAACATTCAGTACTTC
TRBJ2-2,.,TRBV18,few,CASSPPGRMNTGELFF,TGTGCCAGCTCACCACCGGGCAGGATGAACACCGGGGAGCTGTTTTTT
TRBJ1-5,.,TRBV21-1,.,CASSNGGSNQPQHF,TGTGCCAGCAGCAACGGGGGCAGCAATCAGCCCCAGCATTTT
TRBJ2-2,.,TRBV2,.,CASSKTLTGELFF,TGTGCCAGCAGCAAGACTCTCACCGGGGAGCTGTTTTTT
TRBJ1-5,TRBD1,TRBV4-1,.,CASSPGQGAREQPQHF,TGCGCCAGCAGCCCGGGACAGGGGGCGCGGGAGCAGCCCCAGCATTTT
TRBJ2-5,TRBD2,TRBV7-2,.,CASSRLAGETQYF,TGTGCCAGCAGCCGACTAGCGGGTGAGACCCAGTACTTC
TRBJ2-1,.,TRBV18,.,CASSPGGNEQFF,TGTGCCAGCTCACCAGGGGGCAATGAGCAGTTCTTC
TRBJ2-7,TRBD1,TRBV5-5,.,CASSATGVGEQYF,TGTGCCAGCAGCGCAACAGGGGTCGGTGAGCAGTACTTC
TRBJ1-3,.,TRBV7-8,.,CASSLAPYSSGNTIYF,TGTGCCAGCAGCTTAGCTCCATATTCGTCGGGAAACACCATATATTTT
TRBJ1-1,.,TRBV5-4,few,CASSSGRGAGNTEAFF,TGTGCCAGCAGCTCCGGACGGGGGGCGGGGAACACTGAAGCTTTCTTT